This T cell receptor (beta chain) was identified in a study of blood T cell repertoires in COVID-19. Study-level information: Collection of acute and convalescent COVID-19 samples took place in the United States, Italy and Spain. Sample material is recorded as cDNA or gDNA derived from T cells, B-cell-depleted T cells, or PBMCs.

Original data processing: Quantification of nucleated cells was approximated via reference gene primer amplification. Assay used: immunoSEQ multiplex PCR; TCRdb lists only in-frame clones, some missing. The D gene and trimming were derived from the DNA, and the V and J assignments and clone size from that table. The table records a few hundred thousand clones, 70% to 85% of them present only once. Sequenced input: peripheral blood. The TCR was taken from a human donor with COVID-19, enrolled during active disease. The donor label of this sample is uncertain.

DNA of the CDR3: TGTGCCAGTAGTATAGGGACAGCCCGAATTGAGCATTTT. Translated, it gives CASSIGTARIEHF. The V and J genes are TRBV19 and TRBJ1-5, with D possibly TRBD1 on 6 matching bases. The CDR3 runs to 13 residues. The ends were cut back, 1 base at V and 14 bases at J, with 15 bases in the middle. Germline V lookup: CDR1 LNHDA, CDR2 SQIVND (reference sequence).